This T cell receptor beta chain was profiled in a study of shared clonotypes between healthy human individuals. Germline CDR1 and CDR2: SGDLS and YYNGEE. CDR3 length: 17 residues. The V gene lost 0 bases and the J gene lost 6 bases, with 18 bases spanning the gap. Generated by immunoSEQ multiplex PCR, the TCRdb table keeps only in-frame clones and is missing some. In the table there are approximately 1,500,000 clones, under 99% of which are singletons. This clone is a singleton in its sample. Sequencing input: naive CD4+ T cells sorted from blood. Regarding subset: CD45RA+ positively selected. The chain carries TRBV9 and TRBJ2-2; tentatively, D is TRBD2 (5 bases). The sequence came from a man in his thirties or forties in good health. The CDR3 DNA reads TGTGCCAGCAGCGTAGTAGGGTCGTCACTCGGGGCCGGGGAGCTGTTTTTT. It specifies CASSVVGSSLGAGELFF.